This TCR beta chain was observed in a study of blood T cell repertoires in COVID-19. V lost 5 bases, J lost 8 bases, and 12 bases lay in between. Germline CDR1 reads SGHVS; CDR2 reads FQNEAQ. The CDR3 spans 13 residues. This clone was detected only once. Using immunoSEQ multiplex PCR, the repertoire was profiled, and TCRdb retains in-frame clones only, with some absent. The sample lists around 370,000 clones, about 90% seen once, with roughly 3.4% in the top ten. V gene TRBV7-8 combines with J gene TRBJ1-4; D not resolved. This TCR was sampled from a woman aged 18-29 years who had recovered from COVID-19. The sample comprised peripheral blood. The CDR3: CASSRRLREKLFF. CDR3 DNA sequence: TGTGCCAGCAGCCGCCGGTTGAGGGAAAAACTGTTTTTT.